This T cell receptor (beta chain) derives from a study of blood T cells in healthy people across ages. Through a sample-barcoded 5' primer and a J-beta primer mix, a second PCR was run for about 6 to 11 cycles. Via MiXCR, TCRdb re-called the 5' RACE reads, giving one row per CDR3 protein. The data contain over 1,500,000 distinct CDR3 sequences, about 50% of them singletons. Losses at the gene ends were 4 bases for V and 1 base for J; bases not matched to a gene: 9. The CDR3 is 17 residues long. The germline gives CDR1 MRHNA, CDR2 SNTAGT. Sequencing was performed on blood. This sequence joins TRBV6-4 and TRBJ2-4; 8 bases map to TRBD1. This receptor was obtained from a woman aged 40 to 50 in good health. CDR3 protein: CASSATDRDLAKNIQYF. For the CDR3, the DNA is TGTGCCAGCAGTGCTACGGACAGGGATCTGGCCAAAAACATTCAGTACTTC.